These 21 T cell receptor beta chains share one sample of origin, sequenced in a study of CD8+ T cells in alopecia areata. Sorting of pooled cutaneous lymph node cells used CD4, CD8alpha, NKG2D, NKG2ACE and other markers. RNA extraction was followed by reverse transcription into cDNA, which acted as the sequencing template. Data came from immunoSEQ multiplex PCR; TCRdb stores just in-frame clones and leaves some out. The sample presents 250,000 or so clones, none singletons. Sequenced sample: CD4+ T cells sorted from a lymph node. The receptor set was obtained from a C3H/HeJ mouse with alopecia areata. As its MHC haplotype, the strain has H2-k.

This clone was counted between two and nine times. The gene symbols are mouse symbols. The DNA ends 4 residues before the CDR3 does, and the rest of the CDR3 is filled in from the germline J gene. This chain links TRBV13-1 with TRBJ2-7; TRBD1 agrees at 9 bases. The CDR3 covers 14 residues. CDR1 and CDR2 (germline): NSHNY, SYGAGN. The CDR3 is CASSDGDREYEQYF. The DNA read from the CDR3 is TGTGCCAGCAGTGATGGGGACAGGGAGTAT.

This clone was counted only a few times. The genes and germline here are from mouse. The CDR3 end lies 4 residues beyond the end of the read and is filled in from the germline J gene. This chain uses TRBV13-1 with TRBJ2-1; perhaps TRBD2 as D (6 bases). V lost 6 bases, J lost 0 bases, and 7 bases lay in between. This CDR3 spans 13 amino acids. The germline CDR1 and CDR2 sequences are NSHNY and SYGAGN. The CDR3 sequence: CASIGGNYAEQFF. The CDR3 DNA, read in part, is TGTGCCAGCATTGGGGGTAACTATGCT.

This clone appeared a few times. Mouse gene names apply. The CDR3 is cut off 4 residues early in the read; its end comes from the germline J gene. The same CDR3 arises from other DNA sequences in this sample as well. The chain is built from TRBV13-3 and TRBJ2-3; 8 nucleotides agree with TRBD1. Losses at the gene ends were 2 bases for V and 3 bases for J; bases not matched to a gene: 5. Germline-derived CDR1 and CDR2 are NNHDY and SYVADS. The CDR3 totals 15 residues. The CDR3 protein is CASSDRGPGAETLYF. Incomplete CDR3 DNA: TGTGCCAGCAGTGACAGGGGGCCAGGGGCAGAA.

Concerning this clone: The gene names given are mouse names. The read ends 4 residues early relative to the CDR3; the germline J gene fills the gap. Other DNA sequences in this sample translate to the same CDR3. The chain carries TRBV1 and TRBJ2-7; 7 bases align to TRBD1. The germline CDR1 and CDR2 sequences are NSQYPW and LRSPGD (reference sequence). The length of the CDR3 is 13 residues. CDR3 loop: CTCSAGRGYEQYF. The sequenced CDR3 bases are TGCACCTGCAGTGCAGGCAGGGGGTAT. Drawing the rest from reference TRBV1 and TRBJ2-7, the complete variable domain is VTLLEQNPRWRLVPRGQAVNLRCILKNSQYPWMSWYQQDLQKQLQWLFTLRSPGDKEVKSLPGADYLATRVTDTELRLQVANMSQGRTLYCTCSAGRGYEQYFGPGTRLTVL.

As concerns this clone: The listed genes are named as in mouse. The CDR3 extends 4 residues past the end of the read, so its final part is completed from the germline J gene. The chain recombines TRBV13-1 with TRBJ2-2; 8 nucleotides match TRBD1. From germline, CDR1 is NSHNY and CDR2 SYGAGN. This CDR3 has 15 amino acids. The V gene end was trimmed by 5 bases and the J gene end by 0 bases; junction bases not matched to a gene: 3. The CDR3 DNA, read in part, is TGTGCCAGCAGGGCAGGGGGCTCAAACACCGGG. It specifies CASRAGGSNTG. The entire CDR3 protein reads CASRAGGSNTGQLYF.

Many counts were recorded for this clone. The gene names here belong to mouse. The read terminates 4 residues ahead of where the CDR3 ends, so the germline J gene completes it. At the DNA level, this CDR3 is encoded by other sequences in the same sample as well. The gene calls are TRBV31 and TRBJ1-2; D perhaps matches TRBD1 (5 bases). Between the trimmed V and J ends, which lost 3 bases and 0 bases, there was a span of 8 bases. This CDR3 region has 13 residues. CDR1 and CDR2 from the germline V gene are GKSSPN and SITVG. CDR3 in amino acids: CAWSRQPNSDYTF. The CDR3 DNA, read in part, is TGTGCCTGGAGCAGACAGCCAAACTCC. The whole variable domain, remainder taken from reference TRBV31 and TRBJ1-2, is AQTIHQWPVAEIKAVGSPLSLGCTIKGKSSPNLYWYWQATGGTLQQLFYSITVGQVESVVQLNLSASRPKDDQFILSTEKLLLSHSGFYLCAWSRQPNSDYTFGSGTRLLVI.

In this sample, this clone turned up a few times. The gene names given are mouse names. The sequenced part of the CDR3 DNA is TGTGCCAGCAGTATTCGACTGGGGAACTATGCT. As protein: CASSIRLGNYA. The entire CDR3 sequence reads CASSIRLGNYAEQFF. This rearrangement joins TRBV19 to TRBJ2-1; TRBD2 matches 8 bases. Read sequence stops 4 residues before the CDR3 end, and the germline J gene provides the missing end. Losses at the gene ends were 2 bases for V and 1 base for J; bases not matched to a gene: 2. The CDR3 consists of 15 residues. CDR1 is FNHDT, CDR2 SITEND, per germline (reference sequence).

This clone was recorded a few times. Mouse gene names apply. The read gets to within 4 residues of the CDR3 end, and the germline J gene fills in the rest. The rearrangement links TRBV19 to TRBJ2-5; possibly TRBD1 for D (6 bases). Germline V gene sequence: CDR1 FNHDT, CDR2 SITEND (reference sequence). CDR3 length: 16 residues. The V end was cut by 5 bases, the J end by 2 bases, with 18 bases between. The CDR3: CASSLPPGTIQDTQYF. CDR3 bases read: TGTGCCAGCAGCCTCCCTCCAGGGACAATCCAAGAC.

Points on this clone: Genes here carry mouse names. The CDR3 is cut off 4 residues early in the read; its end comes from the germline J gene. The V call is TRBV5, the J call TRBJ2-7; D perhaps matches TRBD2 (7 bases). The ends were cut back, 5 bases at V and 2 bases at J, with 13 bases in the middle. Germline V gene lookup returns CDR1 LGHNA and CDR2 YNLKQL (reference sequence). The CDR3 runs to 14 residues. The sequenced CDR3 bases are TGTGCCAGCAGCTCCCCTGGGGGCCCCTAT. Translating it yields CASSSPGGPY. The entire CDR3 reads CASSSPGGPYEQYF.

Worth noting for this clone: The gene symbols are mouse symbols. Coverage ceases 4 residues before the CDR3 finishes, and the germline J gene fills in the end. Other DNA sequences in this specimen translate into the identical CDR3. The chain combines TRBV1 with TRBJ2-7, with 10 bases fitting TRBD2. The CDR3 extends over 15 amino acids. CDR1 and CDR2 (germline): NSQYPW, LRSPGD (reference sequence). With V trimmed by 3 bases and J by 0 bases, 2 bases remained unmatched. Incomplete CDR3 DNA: TGCACCTGCAGTGCGGACTGGGGGCTCTCCTAT. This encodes CTCSADWGLSY. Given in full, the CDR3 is CTCSADWGLSYEQYF.

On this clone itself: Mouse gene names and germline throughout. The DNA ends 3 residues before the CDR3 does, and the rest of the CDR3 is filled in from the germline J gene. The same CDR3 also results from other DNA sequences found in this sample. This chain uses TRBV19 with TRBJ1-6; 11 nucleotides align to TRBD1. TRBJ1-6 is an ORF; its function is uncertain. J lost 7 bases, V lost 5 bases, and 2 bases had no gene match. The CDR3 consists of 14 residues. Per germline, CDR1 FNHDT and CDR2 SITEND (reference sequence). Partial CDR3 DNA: TGTGCCAGCAGCAGGGACAGGGGGAATTCGCCC. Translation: CASSRDRGNSP. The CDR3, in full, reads CASSRDRGNSPLYF.

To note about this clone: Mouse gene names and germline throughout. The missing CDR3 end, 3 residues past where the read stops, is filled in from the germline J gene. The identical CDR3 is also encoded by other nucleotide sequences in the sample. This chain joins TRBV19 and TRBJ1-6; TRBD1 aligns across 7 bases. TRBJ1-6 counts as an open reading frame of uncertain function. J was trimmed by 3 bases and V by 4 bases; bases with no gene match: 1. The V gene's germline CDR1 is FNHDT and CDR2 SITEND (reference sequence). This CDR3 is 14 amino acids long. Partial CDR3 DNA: TGTGCCAGCAGTCGACAGGGCTATAATTCGCCC. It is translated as CASSRQGYNSP. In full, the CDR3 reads CASSRQGYNSPLYF.

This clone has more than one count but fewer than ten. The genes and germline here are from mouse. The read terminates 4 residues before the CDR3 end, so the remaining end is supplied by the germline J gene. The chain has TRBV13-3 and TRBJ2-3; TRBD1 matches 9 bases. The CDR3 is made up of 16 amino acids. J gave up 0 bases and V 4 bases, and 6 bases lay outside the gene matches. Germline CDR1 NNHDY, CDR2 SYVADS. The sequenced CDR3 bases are TGTGCCAGCAGTCCCGGGACAGGGAGTAGTGCAGAA. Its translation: CASSPGTGSSAE. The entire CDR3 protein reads CASSPGTGSSAETLYF.

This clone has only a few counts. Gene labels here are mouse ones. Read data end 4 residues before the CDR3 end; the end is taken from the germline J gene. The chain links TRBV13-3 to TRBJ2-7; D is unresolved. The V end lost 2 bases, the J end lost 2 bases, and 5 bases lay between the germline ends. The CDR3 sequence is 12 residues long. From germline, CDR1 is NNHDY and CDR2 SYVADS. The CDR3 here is CASSDKTYEQYF. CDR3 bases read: TGTGCCAGCAGTGACAAAACCTAT.

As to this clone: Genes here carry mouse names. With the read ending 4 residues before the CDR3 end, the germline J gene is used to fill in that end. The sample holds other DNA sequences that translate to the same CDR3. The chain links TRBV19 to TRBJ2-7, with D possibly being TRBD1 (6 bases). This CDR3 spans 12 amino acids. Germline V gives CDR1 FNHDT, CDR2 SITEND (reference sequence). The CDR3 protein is CASRRDKYEQYF. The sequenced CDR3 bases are TGTGCCAGCAGGCGGGACAAATAT.

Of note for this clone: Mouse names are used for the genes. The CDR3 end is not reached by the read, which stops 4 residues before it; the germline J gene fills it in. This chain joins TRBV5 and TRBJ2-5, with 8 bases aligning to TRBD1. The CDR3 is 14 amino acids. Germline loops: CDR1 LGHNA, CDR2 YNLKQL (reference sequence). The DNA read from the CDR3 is TGTGCCAGCAGCCAAAGGGACAGGAGAGAC. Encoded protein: CASSQRDRRD. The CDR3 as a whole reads CASSQRDRRDTQYF.

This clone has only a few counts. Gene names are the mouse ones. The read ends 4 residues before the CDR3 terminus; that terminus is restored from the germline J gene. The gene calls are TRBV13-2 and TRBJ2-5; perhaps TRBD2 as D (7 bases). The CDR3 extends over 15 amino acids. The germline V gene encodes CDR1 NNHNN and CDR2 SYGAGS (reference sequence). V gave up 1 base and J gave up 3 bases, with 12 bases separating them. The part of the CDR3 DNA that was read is TGTGCCAGCGGTGATCGGGGGGCTGGGCAAGAC. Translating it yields CASGDRGAGQD. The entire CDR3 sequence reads CASGDRGAGQDTQYF.

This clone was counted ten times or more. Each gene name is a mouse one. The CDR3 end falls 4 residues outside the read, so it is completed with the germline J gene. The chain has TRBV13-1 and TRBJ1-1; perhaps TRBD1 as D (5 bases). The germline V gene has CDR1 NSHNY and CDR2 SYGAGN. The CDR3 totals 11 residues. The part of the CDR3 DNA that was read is TGTGCCAGCAGTGACAGGGTA. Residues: CASSDRV. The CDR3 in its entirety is CASSDRVEVFF.

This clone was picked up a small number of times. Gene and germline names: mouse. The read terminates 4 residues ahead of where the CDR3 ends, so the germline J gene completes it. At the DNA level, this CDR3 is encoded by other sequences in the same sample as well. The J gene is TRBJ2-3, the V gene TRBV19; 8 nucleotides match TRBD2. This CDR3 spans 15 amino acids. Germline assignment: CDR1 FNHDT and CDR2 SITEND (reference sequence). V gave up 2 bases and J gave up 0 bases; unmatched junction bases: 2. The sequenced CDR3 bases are TGTGCCAGCAGTATCCGGGGGGGCAGTGCAGAA. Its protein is CASSIRGGSAE. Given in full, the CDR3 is CASSIRGGSAETLYF.

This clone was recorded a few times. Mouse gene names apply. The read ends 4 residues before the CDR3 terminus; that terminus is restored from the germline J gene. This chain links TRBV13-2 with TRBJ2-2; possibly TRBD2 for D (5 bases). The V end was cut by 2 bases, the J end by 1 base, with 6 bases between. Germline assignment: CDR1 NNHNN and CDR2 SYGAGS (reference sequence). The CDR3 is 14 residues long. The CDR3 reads CASGELGNTGQLYF. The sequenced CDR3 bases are TGTGCCAGCGGTGAGCTGGGAAACACCGGG.

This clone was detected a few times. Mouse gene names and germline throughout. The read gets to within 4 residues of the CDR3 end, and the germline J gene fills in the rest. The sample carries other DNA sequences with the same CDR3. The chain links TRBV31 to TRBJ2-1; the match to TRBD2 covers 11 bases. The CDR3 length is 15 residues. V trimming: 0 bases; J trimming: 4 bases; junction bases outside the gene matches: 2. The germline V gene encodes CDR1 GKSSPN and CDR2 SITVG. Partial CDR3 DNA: TGTGCCTGGAGTCTCGGACTGGGGGGTTATGCT. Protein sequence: CAWSLGLGGYA. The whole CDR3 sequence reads CAWSLGLGGYAEQFF. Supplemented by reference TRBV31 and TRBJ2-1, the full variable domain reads AQTIHQWPVAEIKAVGSPLSLGCTIKGKSSPNLYWYWQATGGTLQQLFYSITVGQVESVVQLNLSASRPKDDQFILSTEKLLLSHSGFYLCAWSLGLGGYAEQFFGPGTRLTVL.